Below are 27 T cell receptor beta chains sequenced from a single sample in a study of shared T cell receptors in the human thymus. Sequenced by immunoSEQ multiplex PCR; TCRdb stores in-frame clones only, minus some. This sample yields 55,000 to 75,000 clones, of which about 95% are seen a single time; about 0.033% belongs to the top ten. The sequencing sample was made of thymocytes. All receptors derive from a human donor.

The V call is TRBV7-9, the J call TRBJ1-6, with D maybe TRBD1 (5 bases). The CDR3 spans 17 residues. From germline, CDR1 is SEHNR and CDR2 FQNEAQ (reference sequence). V lost 5 bases to trimming and J lost 5 bases, with 19 bases between them. CDR3 sequence: CASSQSDNLEDNSPLHF. As DNA, the CDR3 is TGTGCCAGCAGCCAATCGGACAACCTCGAAGATAATTCACCCCTCCACTTT. The full variable domain, its missing parts supplied by reference TRBV7-9 and TRBJ1-6, is DTGVSQNPRHKITKRGQNVTFRCDPISEHNRLYWYRQTLGQGPEFLTYFQNEAQLEKSRLLSDRFSAERPKGSFSTLEIQRTEQGDSAMYLCASSQSDNLEDNSPLHFGNGTRLTVT.

In DNA, the CDR3 is TGTGCCAGCCCTTACTCAGACAGGGAGGGCTATGGCTACACCTTC. Translated: CASPYSDREGYGYTF. This sequence joins TRBV19 and TRBJ1-2; 7 nucleotides align to TRBD1. The ends lost 9 bases at V and 4 bases at J; junction bases unmatched: 14. Looked up from germline, CDR1 is LNHDA and CDR2 is SQIVND (reference sequence). CDR3 length: 15 amino acids. Variable domain in full (rest from reference TRBV19 and TRBJ1-2): DGGITQSPKYLFRKEGQNVTLSCEQNLNHDAMYWYRQDPGQGLRLIYYSQIVNDFQKGDIAEGYSVSREKKESFPLTVTSAQKNPTAFYLCASPYSDREGYGYTFGSGTRLTVV.

The J gene is TRBJ2-3, the V gene TRBV11-3; the match to TRBD2 covers 7 bases. This CDR3 spans 16 amino acids. J lost 2 bases, V lost 2 bases, and 7 bases had no gene match. Germline values: CDR1 SGHNT, CDR2 YENEEA. CDR3 sequence (DNA): TGTGCCAGCAGCTTACGGGGGGAGGAGCACACAGATACGCAGTATTTT. This codes for CASSLRGEEHTDTQYF.

J is TRBJ2-7 and V is TRBV27, with 9 bases aligning to TRBD1. The CDR3 is 15 amino acids. Trimming took 4 bases from V and 7 from J; bases not matched to a gene: 11. CDR1 is MNHEY, CDR2 SMNVEV, per germline (reference sequence). The CDR3 coding sequence is TGTGCCAGCAGTTCCCGACAGGGGGACCGTGAAGAGCAGTACTTC. This translates into CASSSRQGDREEQYF.

V usage is TRBV5-5 and J usage is TRBJ2-5, with D unresolved. Germline CDR1 SGHKS, CDR2 YYEKEE (reference sequence). This CDR3 is built from 12 residues. Trimming cost V 1 base and J 4 bases, with 5 bases left between them. Here the CDR3 reads CASSLYAETQYF. CDR3 DNA: TGTGCCAGCAGCTTGTATGCAGAGACCCAGTACTTC.

This chain joins TRBV7-2 and TRBJ2-3, with 12 bases lining up with TRBD2. Trimming at V came to 1 base and at J to 5 bases, leaving 7 bases not matched to a gene. CDR3 length: 17 residues. Germline-derived CDR1 and CDR2 are SGHTA and FQGNSA. The CDR3 loop reads CASSLGLAGGLRDTQYF. CDR3 DNA: TGTGCCAGCAGCTTAGGCCTAGCGGGGGGGCTGAGAGATACGCAGTATTTT.

This chain uses TRBV4-3 with TRBJ1-1; the D gene is possibly TRBD1 (5 bases). The V end lost 4 bases, the J end lost 1 base, and 16 bases lay between the germline ends. The CDR3 runs 16 residues. The germline gives CDR1 LGHNA, CDR2 YSLEER. CDR3 protein: CASSRPTYGGNTEAFF. The DNA of the CDR3 is TGCGCCAGCAGCCGACCGACGTATGGGGGGAACACTGAAGCTTTCTTT.

The chain recombines TRBV4-1 with TRBJ2-5; 8 bases line up with TRBD1. From germline, CDR1 is MGHRA and CDR2 YSYEKL. This CDR3 is built from 16 residues. J lost 2 bases, V lost 0 bases, and 5 bases had no gene match. The CDR3 sequence is CASSQDRGDRQETQYF. In DNA, the CDR3 is TGCGCCAGCAGCCAAGATCGAGGGGACAGGCAAGAGACCCAGTACTTC.

The V and J genes are TRBV18 and TRBJ2-2; D is unclear. This CDR3 region has 14 residues. Germline lookup yields CDR1 KGHSH and CDR2 LQKENI. V dropped 5 bases and J dropped 6 bases, with 13 bases sitting between them. The CDR3 bases are TGTGCCAGCTCAGCCAGGCTGGAATCCGGGGAGCTGTTTTTT. Its translation: CASSARLESGELFF.

The rearrangement joins TRBV7-3 to TRBJ2-3; D not resolved. The CDR3 is made up of 15 amino acids. V lost 4 bases and J lost 5, with 16 bases in between. Germline V gives CDR1 SGHTA, CDR2 FQGTGA. CDR3 coding DNA: TGTGCCAGCAGCTCGACGTGGGCCGACCGAGATACGCAGTATTTT. Amino acids: CASSSTWADRDTQYF.

This sequence joins TRBV5-8 and TRBJ1-1; 7 bases are a match to TRBD1. V lost 3 bases, J lost 7 bases, and 12 bases stayed unmatched. Germline CDR1 SGHTS, CDR2 YDEGEE. The CDR3 sequence is 15 residues long. CDR3 DNA sequence: TGTGCCAGCAGCTCTCGAGGAACAGGGGAGGTTGAAGCTTTCTTT. Its protein product is CASSSRGTGEVEAFF.

The rearrangement uses TRBV5-6 and TRBJ2-3; D remains unclear. This CDR3 has 13 amino acids. Germline V gene lookup returns CDR1 SGHDT and CDR2 YYEEEE. V lost 4 bases and J lost 4, with 10 bases in between. Here the CDR3 DNA reads TGTGCCAGCAGCCCCTCCGTGGCAGATACGCAGTATTTT. This gives the protein CASSPSVADTQYF. Filled out from reference TRBV5-6 and TRBJ2-3, the complete variable domain reads DAGVTQSPTHLIKTRGQQVTLRCSPKSGHDTVSWYQQALGQGPQFIFQYYEEEERQRGNFPDRFSGHQFPNYSSELNVNALLLGDSALYLCASSPSVADTQYFGPGTRLTVL.

The chain links TRBV5-1 to TRBJ2-2; no clear D gene. CDR3 length equals 15 residues. Trimming shortened V by 5 bases and J by 6 bases, and 17 bases separated the two germline ends. The germline gives CDR1 SGHRS, CDR2 YFSETQ. CDR3 sequence: CASRAPDRTAGELFF. In DNA, the CDR3 is TGCGCCAGCAGGGCCCCCGACCGGACCGCCGGGGAGCTGTTTTTT. Filled out from reference TRBV5-1 and TRBJ2-2, the complete variable domain reads KAGVTQTPRYLIKTRGQQVTLSCSPISGHRSVSWYQQTPGQGLQFLFEYFSETQRNKGNFPGRFSGRQFSNSRSEMNVSTLELGDSALYLCASRAPDRTAGELFFGEGSRLTVL.

V usage is TRBV7-9 and J usage is TRBJ2-1; D remains unclear. The CDR3 has 13 residues. The V and J ends lost 4 bases and 5 bases respectively, with 9 bases between them. Germline lookup yields CDR1 SEHNR and CDR2 FQNEAQ (reference sequence). The CDR3 DNA sequence: TGTGCCAGCAGCTCGAAAGATAACAATGAGCAGTTCTTC. Encoded protein: CASSSKDNNEQFF. The full variable domain, with the rest looked up from reference TRBV7-9 and TRBJ2-1, is DTGVSQNPRHKITKRGQNVTFRCDPISEHNRLYWYRQTLGQGPEFLTYFQNEAQLEKSRLLSDRFSAERPKGSFSTLEIQRTEQGDSAMYLCASSSKDNNEQFFGPGTRLTVL.

The V and J genes are TRBV28 and TRBJ2-2; D might be TRBD1 or TRBD2, each matching 6 bases. V was shortened by 4 bases and J by 3 bases, with 30 bases between the two germline ends. The CDR3 runs 21 residues. CDR1 is MDHEN and CDR2 is SYDVKM in the germline V gene. The CDR3 here is CASSSAGRFSGALGDTGELFF. CDR3 nucleotide sequence: TGTGCCAGCAGTTCCGCGGGGCGATTCTCAGGGGCCCTTGGTGACACCGGGGAGCTGTTTTTT. Full variable domain (missing parts from reference TRBV28 and TRBJ2-2): DVKVTQSSRYLVKRTGEKVFLECVQDMDHENMFWYRQDPGLGLRLIYFSYDVKMKEKGDIPEGYSVSREKKERFSLILESASTNQTSMYLCASSSAGRFSGALGDTGELFFGEGSRLTVL.

This clone showed up just once. The chain employs TRBV7-2 and TRBJ2-7, with TRBD1 identical over 7 bases. CDR3 length: 17 amino acids. With 3 bases clipped from V and 7 bases from J, the junction kept 18 bases outside the gene matches. The germline V gene encodes CDR1 SGHTA and CDR2 FQGNSA. CDR3 DNA sequence: TGTGCCAGCAGCTTCAGTACCGGGACAGCATCCTTTGGGGAGCAGTACTTC. It specifies CASSFSTGTASFGEQYF.

The count of this clone is one. This chain joins TRBV7-8 and TRBJ2-3; 7 nucleotides agree with TRBD1. The CDR3 runs 16 residues. The germline V gene has CDR1 SGHVS and CDR2 FQNEAQ. The V and J ends lost 8 bases and 0 bases, in that order; junction bases with no gene match: 11. The CDR3 loop reads CASGKGQAYSTDTQYF. CDR3 bases: TGTGCCAGCGGAAAAGGACAGGCGTATAGCACAGATACGCAGTATTTT.

This chain uses TRBV2 with TRBJ1-3; D unresolved. CDR1 and CDR2 (germline): SNHLY, FYNNEI. The CDR3 extends over 16 amino acids. The ends were cut back, 10 bases at V and 0 bases at J, with 19 bases in the middle. The CDR3 sequence: CAILTVGLSSGNTIYF. The CDR3 coding sequence is TGTGCCATCTTGACGGTGGGTCTCTCCTCTGGAAACACCATATATTTT.

The genes are TRBV19 and TRBJ2-1, with TRBD2 matching over 9 bases. This CDR3 is built from 19 residues. Germline CDR1 reads LNHDA; CDR2 reads SQIVND (reference sequence). Unmatched junction bases numbered 11, after V lost 2 bases and J lost 0 bases. CDR3 protein: CASSIRPSGAGSSYNEQFF. The CDR3 DNA reads as TGTGCCAGTAGTATAAGGCCTAGCGGGGCGGGGAGCTCCTACAATGAGCAGTTCTTC.

The chain carries TRBV7-2 and TRBJ2-6, with D possibly matching TRBD2 (6 bases). V was shortened by 4 bases and J by 0 bases, with 16 bases between the two germline ends. The length of the CDR3 is 18 residues. Germline CDR1 reads SGHTA; CDR2 reads FQGNSA. CDR3: CASSCRDSPSSGANVLTF. The CDR3 nucleotides are TGTGCCAGCAGCTGCCGGGACTCACCGAGCTCTGGGGCCAACGTCCTGACTTTC.

The chain carries TRBV7-2 and TRBJ1-4; D ambiguous. This CDR3 spans 13 amino acids. Looked up from germline, CDR1 is SGHTA and CDR2 is FQGNSA. V was trimmed by 2 bases and J by 3 bases, leaving 4 bases between them. CDR3 nucleotides: TGTGCCAGCAGCTTATATCCTAATGAAAAACTGTTTTTT. Its translation: CASSLYPNEKLFF.

This clone has only one observation. The genes are TRBV7-3 and TRBJ2-1, with D tentatively TRBD2 (6 bases). This CDR3 has 16 amino acids. V lost 1 base and J 5 bases, leaving 15 bases between the germline ends. Germline values: CDR1 SGHTA, CDR2 FQGTGA. The CDR3 sequence is CASSLNMLASHNEQFF. The CDR3 DNA is TGTGCCAGCAGCTTAAATATGCTAGCGAGCCACAATGAGCAGTTCTTC.

The chain combines TRBV11-1 with TRBJ1-6; tentatively, D is TRBD1 (6 bases). The CDR3 has 17 amino acids. Germline loops: CDR1 SGHAT, CDR2 FQDESV (reference sequence). V gave up 5 bases and J gave up 6 bases, with 20 bases separating them. CDR3 in amino acids: CASSPQGRPRINSPLHF. DNA of the CDR3: TGTGCCAGCAGCCCACAGGGACGCCCCCGAATTAATTCACCCCTCCACTTT.

J is TRBJ2-1 and V is TRBV6-1; D may match TRBD1 or TRBD2 (5 bases each). Trimming pared 7 bases from V and 9 bases from J, leaving 10 bases between. The CDR3 runs to 11 residues. The germline CDR1 and CDR2 sequences are MNHNS and SASEGT. The chain's CDR3 is CASMSGTEQFF. CDR3 bases: TGTGCCAGCATGTCCGGGACTGAGCAGTTCTTC.

The chain uses TRBV4-3 and TRBJ2-7, with 10 bases matching TRBD1. The V segment lost 0 bases and the J segment 3 bases; nucleotides outside the gene matches: 5. The CDR3 contains 16 residues. Germline CDR1 reads LGHNA; CDR2 reads YSLEER. CDR3 coding DNA: TGCGCCAGCAGCCAAGATGGACAGGGGGAAATCTACGAGCAGTACTTC. As protein: CASSQDGQGEIYEQYF.

The V gene is TRBV7-3, the J gene TRBJ2-7; possibly TRBD1 for D (5 bases). Trimming cost V 3 bases and J 2 bases, with 8 bases left between them. The CDR3 spans 13 residues. Germline-derived CDR1 and CDR2 are SGHTA and FQGTGA. The CDR3 region is CASSLQGTYEQYF. Here the CDR3 DNA reads TGTGCCAGCAGCTTGCAGGGAACCTACGAGCAGTACTTC.

The rearrangement uses TRBV10-3 and TRBJ2-3, with D maybe TRBD2 (6 bases). V was pared by 7 bases and J by 6 bases, with 23 bases between. The CDR3 runs 16 residues. Germline CDR1 ENHRY, CDR2 SYGVKD. The CDR3 here is CAINKRDSCLGDTQYF. CDR3 in DNA: TGTGCCATCAACAAACGGGACTCTTGTTTAGGGGATACGCAGTATTTT.